The sequence of this T cell receptor (beta chain) was determined in a study of T-cell memory formation after mild COVID-19. Study-wide results and caveats: Day 15 to 85 contracting clones showed balanced CD4/CD8; later expanders leaned CD4+.

One entry per CDR3 protein results from TCRdb running MiXCR on the 5' RACE reads. The sample lists some 120,000 distinct CDR3 sequences; 17% were seen once. This clonotype was seen ten or more times. Its antigen is unknown. Trimming stripped 2 bases from V and 8 bases from J, with 6 bases between. This CDR3 is built from 12 residues. The germline V gene encodes CDR1 SGHTA and CDR2 FQGTGA. This clonotype was sampled from a man younger than 30 who had mild COVID-19 (a few samples of this study predate the infection). Cell type and time point are not known. Sequenced sample: PBMCs or a T cell subset sorted from them (not recorded which). The chain has TRBV7-3 and TRBJ2-2, with a weak D call TRBD1 (5 bases). The CDR3 bases are TGTGCCAGCAGCTTAGGGGCGGGGGAGCTGTTTTTT. Residues: CASSLGAGELFF.